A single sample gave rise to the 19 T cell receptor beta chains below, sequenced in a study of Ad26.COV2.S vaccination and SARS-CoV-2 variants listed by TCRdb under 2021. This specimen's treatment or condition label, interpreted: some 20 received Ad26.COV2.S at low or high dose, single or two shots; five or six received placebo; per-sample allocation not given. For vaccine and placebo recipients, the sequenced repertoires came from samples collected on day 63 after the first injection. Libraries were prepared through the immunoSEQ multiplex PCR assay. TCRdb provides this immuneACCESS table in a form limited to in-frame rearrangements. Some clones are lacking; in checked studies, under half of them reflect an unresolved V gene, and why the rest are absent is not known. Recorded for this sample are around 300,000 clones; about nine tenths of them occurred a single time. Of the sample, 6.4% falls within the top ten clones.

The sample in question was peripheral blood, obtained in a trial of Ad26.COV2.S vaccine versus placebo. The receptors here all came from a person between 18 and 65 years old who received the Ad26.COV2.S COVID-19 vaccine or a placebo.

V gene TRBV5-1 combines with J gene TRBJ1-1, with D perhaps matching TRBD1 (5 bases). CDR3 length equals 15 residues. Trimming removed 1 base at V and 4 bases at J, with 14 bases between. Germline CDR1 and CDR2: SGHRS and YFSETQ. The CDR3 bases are TGCGCCAGCAGCTTGCCTCTCAGTGGGGCCACTGAAGCTTTCTTT. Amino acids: CASSLPLSGATEAFF.

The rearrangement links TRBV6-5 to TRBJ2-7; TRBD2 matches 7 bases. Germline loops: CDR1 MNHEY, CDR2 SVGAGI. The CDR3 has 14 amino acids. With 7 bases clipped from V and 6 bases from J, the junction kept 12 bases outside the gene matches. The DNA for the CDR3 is TGTGCCAGCAATCCGGCGGGAGTACTGGCCGAGCAGTACTTC. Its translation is CASNPAGVLAEQYF.

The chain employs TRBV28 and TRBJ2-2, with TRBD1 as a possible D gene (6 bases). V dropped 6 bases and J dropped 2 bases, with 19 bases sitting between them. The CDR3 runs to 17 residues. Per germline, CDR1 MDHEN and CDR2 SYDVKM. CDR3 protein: CASSQPLGTPNTGELFF. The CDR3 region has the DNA TGTGCCAGCAGCCAGCCCTTGGGGACACCTAACACCGGGGAGCTGTTTTTT.

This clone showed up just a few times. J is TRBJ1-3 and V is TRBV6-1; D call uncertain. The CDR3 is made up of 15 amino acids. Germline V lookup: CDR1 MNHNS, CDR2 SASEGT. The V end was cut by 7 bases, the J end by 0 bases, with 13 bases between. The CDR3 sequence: CASTTGLTSGNTIYF. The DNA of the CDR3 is TGTGCCAGCACCACCGGGCTTACCTCTGGAAACACCATATATTTT.

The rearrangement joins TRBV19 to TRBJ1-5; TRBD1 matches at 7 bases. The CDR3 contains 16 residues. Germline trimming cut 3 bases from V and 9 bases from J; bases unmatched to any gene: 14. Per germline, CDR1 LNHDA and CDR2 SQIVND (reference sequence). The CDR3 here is CASSMNSGQPVRPQHF. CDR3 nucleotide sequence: TGTGCCAGTAGTATGAATTCGGGACAGCCTGTGAGGCCCCAGCATTTT.

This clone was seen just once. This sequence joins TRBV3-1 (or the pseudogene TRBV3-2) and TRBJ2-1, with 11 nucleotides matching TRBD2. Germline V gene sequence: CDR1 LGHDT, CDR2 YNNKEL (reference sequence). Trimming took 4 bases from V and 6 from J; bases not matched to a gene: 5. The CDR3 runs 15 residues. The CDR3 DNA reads TGTGCCAGCAGCCGGACTAGCGGGTTTACCAATGAGCAGTTCTTC. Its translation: CASSRTSGFTNEQFF.

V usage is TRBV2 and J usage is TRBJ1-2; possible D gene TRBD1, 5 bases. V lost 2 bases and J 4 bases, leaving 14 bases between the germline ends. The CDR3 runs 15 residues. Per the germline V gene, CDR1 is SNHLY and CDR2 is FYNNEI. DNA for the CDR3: TGTGCCAGCAGTGAAATGGGGCAGGTCTCCTATGGCTACACCTTC. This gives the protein CASSEMGQVSYGYTF.

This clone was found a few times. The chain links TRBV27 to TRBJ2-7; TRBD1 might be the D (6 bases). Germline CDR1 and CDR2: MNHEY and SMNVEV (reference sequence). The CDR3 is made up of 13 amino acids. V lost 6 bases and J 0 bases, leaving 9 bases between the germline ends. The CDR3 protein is CASRDRTSYEQYF. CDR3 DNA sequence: TGTGCCAGCAGAGACAGGACCTCCTACGAGCAGTACTTC.

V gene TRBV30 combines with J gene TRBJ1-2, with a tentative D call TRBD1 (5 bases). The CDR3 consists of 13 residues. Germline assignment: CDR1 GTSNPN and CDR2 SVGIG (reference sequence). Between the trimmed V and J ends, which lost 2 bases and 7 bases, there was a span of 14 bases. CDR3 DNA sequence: TGTGCCTGGAGTCCAATCCGGGACCGTGGCTACACCTTC. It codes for CAWSPIRDRGYTF.

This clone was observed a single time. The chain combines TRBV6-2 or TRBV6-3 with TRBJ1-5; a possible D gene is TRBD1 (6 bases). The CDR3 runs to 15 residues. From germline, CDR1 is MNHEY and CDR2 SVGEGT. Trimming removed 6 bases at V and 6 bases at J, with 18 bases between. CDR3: CASSRTTTGFQPQHF. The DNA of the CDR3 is TGTGCCAGCAGCCGGACCACTACAGGGTTTCAGCCCCAGCATTTT.

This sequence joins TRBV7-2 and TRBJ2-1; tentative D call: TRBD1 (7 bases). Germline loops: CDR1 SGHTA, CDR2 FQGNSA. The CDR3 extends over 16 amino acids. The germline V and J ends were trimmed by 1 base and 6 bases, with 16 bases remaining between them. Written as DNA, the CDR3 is TGTGCCAGCAGCTTAGAAGGGGGCCGGGGGCTCAATGAGCAGTTCTTC. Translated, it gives CASSLEGGRGLNEQFF.

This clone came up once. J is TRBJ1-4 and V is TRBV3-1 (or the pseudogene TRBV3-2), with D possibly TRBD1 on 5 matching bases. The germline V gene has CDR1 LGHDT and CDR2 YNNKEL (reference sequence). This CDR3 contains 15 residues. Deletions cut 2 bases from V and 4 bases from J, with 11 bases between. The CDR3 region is CASSQLTANNEKLFF. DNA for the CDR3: TGTGCCAGCAGCCAACTGACAGCGAATAATGAAAAACTGTTTTTT.

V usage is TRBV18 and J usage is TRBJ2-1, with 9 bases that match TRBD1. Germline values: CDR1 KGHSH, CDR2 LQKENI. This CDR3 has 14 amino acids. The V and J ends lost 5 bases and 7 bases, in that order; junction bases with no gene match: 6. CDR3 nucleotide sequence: TGTGCCAGCTCAGCAGACAGGGGGATGAATGAGCAGTTCTTC. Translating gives CASSADRGMNEQFF.

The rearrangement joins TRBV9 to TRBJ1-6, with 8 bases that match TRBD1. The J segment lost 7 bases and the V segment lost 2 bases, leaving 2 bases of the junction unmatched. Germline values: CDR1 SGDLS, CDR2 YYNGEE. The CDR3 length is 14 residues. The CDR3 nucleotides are TGTGCCAGCAGCGTTAGACAGGGGAATTCACCCCTCCACTTT. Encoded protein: CASSVRQGNSPLHF.

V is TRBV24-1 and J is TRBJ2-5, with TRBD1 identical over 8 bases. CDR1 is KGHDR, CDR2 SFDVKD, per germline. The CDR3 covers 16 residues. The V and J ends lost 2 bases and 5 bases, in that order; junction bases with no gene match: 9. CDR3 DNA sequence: TGTGCCACCAGTGATTCCCCCGGACAGGGCTTGGAGACCCAGTACTTC. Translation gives CATSDSPGQGLETQYF.

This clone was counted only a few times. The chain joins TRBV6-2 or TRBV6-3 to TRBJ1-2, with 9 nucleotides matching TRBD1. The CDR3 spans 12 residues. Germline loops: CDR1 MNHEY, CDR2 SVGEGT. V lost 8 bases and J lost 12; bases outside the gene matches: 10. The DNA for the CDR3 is TGTGCCAGCCGTTTTGGACAGGGGCCGAACACCTTC. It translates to CASRFGQGPNTF.

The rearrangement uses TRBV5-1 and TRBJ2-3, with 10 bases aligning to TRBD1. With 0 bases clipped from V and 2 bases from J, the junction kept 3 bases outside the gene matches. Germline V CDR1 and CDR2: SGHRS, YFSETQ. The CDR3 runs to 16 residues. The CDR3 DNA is TGCGCCAGCAGCTTGGCCGGGACAGGGGTCACAGATACGCAGTATTTT. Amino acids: CASSLAGTGVTDTQYF. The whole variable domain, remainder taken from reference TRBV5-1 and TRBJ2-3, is KAGVTQTPRYLIKTRGQQVTLSCSPISGHRSVSWYQQTPGQGLQFLFEYFSETQRNKGNFPGRFSGRQFSNSRSEMNVSTLELGDSALYLCASSLAGTGVTDTQYFGPGTRLTVL.

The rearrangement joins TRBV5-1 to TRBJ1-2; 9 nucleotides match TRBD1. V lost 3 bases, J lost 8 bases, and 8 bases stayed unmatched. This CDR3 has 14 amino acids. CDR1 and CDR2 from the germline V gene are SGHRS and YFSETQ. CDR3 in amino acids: CASSYRGQGRGYTF. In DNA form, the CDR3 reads TGCGCCAGCAGCTACCGCGGACAGGGGAGAGGCTACACCTTC.

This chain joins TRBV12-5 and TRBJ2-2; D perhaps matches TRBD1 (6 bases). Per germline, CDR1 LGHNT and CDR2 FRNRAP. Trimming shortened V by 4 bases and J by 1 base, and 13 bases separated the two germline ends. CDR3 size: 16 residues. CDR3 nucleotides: TGTGCTAGTGGTTCGCAGGGGTTTGGGAACACCGGGGAGCTGTTTTTT. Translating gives CASGSQGFGNTGELFF.